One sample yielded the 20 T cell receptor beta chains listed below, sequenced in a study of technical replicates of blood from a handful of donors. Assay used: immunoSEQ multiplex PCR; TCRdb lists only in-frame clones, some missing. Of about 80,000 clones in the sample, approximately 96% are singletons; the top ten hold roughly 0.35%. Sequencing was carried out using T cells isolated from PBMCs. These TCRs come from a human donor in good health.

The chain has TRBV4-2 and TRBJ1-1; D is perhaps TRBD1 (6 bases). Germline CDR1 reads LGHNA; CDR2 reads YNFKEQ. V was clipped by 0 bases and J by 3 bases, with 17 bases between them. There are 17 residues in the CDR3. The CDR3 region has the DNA TGTGCCAGCAGCCAAGATGGGGGCAGTATTGACCACACTGAAGCTTTCTTT. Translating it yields CASSQDGGSIDHTEAFF.

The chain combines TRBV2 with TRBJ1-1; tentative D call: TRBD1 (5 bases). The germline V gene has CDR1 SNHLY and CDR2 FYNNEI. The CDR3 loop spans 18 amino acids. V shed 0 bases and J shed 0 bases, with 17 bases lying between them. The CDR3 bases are TGTGCCAGCAGTGAAGCGCTTAGGAGGGGTGATGTGAACACTGAAGCTTTCTTT. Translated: CASSEALRRGDVNTEAFF. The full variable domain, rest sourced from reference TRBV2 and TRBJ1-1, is EPEVTQTPSHQVTQMGQEVILRCVPISNHLYFYWYRQILGQKVEFLVSFYNNEISEKSEIFDDQFSVERPDGSNFTLKIRSTKLEDSAMYFCASSEALRRGDVNTEAFFGQGTRLTVV.

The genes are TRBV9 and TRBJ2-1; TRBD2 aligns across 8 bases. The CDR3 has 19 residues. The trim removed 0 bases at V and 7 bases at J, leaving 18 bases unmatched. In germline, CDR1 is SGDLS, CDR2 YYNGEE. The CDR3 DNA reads TGTGCCAGCAGCGTAGCCCACCGTGGCGCACCGGGACTAGGGAATGAGCAGTTCTTC. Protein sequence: CASSVAHRGAPGLGNEQFF.

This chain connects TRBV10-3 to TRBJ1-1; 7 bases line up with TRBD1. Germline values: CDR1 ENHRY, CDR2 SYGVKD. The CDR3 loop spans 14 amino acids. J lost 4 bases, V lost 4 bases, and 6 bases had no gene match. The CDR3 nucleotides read TGTGCCATCAGTGTGACAGGGCCTAGCACTGAAGCTTTCTTT. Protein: CAISVTGPSTEAFF.

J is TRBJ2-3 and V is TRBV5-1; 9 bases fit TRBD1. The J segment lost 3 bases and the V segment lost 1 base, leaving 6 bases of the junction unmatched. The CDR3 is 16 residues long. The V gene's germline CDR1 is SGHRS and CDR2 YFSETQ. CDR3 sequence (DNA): TGCGCCAGCAGCTTGCCGGGACAGGGTTCGACAGATACGCAGTATTTT. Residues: CASSLPGQGSTDTQYF.

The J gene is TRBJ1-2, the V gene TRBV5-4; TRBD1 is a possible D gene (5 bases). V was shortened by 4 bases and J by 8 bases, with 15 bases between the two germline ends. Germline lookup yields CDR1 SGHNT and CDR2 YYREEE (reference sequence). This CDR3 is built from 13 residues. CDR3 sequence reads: CASSNSRVSGYTF. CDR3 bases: TGTGCCAGCAGCAATAGCAGGGTTTCGGGCTACACCTTC. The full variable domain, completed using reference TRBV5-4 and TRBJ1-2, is ETGVTQSPTHLIKTRGQQVTLRCSSQSGHNTVSWYQQALGQGPQFIFQYYREEENGRGNFPPRFSGLQFPNYSSELNVNALELDDSALYLCASSNSRVSGYTFGSGTRLTVV.

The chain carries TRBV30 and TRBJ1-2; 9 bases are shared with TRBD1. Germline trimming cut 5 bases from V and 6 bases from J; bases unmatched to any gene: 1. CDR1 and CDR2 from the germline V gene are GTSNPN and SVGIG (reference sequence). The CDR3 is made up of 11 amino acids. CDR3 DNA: TGTGCCTGGGGACAGGGGAATGGCTACACCTTC. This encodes CAWGQGNGYTF.

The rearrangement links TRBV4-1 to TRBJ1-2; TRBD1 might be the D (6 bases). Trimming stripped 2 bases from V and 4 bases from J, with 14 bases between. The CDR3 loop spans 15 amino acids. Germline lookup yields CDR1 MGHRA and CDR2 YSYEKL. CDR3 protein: CASSQSSGAGYGYTF. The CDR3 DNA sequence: TGCGCCAGCAGCCAATCCTCAGGGGCGGGCTATGGCTACACCTTC.

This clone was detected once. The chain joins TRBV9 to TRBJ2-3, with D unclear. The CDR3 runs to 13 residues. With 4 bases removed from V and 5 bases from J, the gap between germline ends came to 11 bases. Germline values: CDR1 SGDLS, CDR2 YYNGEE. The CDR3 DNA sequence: TGTGCCAGCAGCCATACATCGGGAGATACGCAGTATTTT. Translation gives CASSHTSGDTQYF.

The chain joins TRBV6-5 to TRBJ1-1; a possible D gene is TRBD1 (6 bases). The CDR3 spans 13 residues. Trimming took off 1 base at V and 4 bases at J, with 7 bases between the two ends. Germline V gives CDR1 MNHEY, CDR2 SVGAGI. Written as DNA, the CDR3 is TGTGCCAGCAGTTACTTAGGGGGCACTGAAGCTTTCTTT. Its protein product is CASSYLGGTEAFF.

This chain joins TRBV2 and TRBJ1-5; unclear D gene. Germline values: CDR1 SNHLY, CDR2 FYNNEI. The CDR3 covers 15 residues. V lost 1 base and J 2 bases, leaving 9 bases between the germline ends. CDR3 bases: TGTGCCAGCAGTGAAGGGGCAGCAGGCAATCAGCCCCAGCATTTT. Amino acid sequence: CASSEGAAGNQPQHF.

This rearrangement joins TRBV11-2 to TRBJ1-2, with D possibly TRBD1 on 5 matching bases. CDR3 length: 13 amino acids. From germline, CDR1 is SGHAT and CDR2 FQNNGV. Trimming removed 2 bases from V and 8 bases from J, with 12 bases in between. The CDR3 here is CASSLKGIRGYTF. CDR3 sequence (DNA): TGTGCCAGCAGCTTAAAGGGGATAAGGGGCTACACCTTC.

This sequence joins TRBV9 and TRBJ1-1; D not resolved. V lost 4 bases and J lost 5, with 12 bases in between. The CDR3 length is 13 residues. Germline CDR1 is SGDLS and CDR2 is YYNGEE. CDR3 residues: CASSPRVKTEAFF. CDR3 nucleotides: TGTGCCAGCAGCCCTCGGGTCAAGACTGAAGCTTTCTTT.

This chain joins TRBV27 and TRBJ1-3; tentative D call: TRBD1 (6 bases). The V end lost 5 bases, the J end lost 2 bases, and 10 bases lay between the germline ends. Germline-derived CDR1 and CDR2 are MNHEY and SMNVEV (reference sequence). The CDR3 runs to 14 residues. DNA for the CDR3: TGTGCCAGCAGTCCTGGGGACACTGGAAACACCATATATTTT. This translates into CASSPGDTGNTIYF.

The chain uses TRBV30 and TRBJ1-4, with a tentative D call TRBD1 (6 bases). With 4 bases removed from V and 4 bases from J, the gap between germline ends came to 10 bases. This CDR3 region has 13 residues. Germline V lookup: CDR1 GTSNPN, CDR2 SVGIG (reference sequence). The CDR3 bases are TGTGCCTGGAACCAGGGGCTTAATGAAAAACTGTTTTTT. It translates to CAWNQGLNEKLFF.

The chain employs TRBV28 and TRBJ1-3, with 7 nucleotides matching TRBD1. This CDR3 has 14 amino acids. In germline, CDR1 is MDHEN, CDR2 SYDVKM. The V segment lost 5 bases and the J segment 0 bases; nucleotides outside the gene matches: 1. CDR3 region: CASSRDSSGNTIYF. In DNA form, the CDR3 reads TGTGCCAGCAGTCGGGACAGCTCTGGAAACACCATATATTTT.

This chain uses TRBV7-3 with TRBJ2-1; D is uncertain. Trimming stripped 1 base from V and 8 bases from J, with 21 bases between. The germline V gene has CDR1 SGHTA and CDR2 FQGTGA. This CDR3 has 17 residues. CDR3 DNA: TGTGCCAGCAGCTTAATTGGCGGCTCTCCCCCCCGGGATGAGCAGTTCTTC. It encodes CASSLIGGSPPRDEQFF.

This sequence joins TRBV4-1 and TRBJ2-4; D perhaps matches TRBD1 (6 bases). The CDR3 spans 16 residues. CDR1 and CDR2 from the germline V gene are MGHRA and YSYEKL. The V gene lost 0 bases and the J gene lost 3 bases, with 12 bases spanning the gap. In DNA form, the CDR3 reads TGCGCCAGCAGCCAAGAGGGGTGGACAGACAAAAACATTCAGTACTTC. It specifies CASSQEGWTDKNIQYF.

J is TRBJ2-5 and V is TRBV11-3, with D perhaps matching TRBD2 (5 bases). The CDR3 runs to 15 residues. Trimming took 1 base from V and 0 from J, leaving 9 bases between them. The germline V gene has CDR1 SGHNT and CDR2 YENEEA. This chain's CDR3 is CASSLGGGYQETQYF. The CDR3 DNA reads TGTGCCAGCAGCTTAGGAGGCGGGTACCAAGAGACCCAGTACTTC. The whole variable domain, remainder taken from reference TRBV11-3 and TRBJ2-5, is EAGVVQSPRYKIIEKKQPVAFWCNPISGHNTLYWYLQNLGQGPELLIRYENEEAVDDSQLPKDRFSAERLKGVDSTLKIQPAELGDSAVYLCASSLGGGYQETQYFGPGTRLLVL.

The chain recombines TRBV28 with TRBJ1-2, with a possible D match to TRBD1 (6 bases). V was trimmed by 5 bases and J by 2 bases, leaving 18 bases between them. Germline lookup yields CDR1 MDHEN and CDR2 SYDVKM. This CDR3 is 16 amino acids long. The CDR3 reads CASSPIWGRLNYGYTF. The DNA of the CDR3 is TGTGCCAGCAGTCCTATATGGGGGCGCTTAAACTATGGCTACACCTTC.